The TCR beta chain described here comes from a study of cytomegalovirus exposure and HLA in healthy donors. The table came from immunoSEQ multiplex PCR; TCRdb's copy has only in-frame clones and leaves some out. The table has 150,000 to 200,000 clones, about four fifths seen once. The length of the CDR3 is 16 residues. Germline CDR1 is LNHNV and CDR2 is YYDKDF (reference sequence). V shed 1 base and J 6 bases; nucleotides not matched to a gene: 9. As for this clone: Its specificity is unknown.

General study findings and limits: Confirmation was obtained in vitro that a few CMV-associated chains are specific for CMV antigens.

This clonotype originated in a man aged 18-30 years in good health and CMV-seropositive. The sequenced sample consisted of PBMCs. The chain uses TRBV15 and TRBJ2-1; 7 bases match TRBD2. CDR3 sequence: CATSRAGSGPSNEQFF. CDR3 in DNA: TGTGCCACCAGCAGAGCAGGTAGCGGGCCGTCCAATGAGCAGTTCTTC.